This entry features one T cell receptor beta chain sequence. The data were obtained in a study of CD8 T cells in Susac syndrome. CDR3 length equals 12 residues. Germline loops: CDR1 DFQATT, CDR2 SNEGSKA (reference sequence). V lost 7 bases and J lost 3; bases outside the gene matches: 0. CD8+ and CD4+ blood T cells underwent TCR beta sequencing. TEMRA cells were FACS-enriched, unlike CD8+ and CD4+ T cells, which were negatively isolated. Random hexamers primed reverse transcription of roughly 0.45 to 1 ug RNA. TCRdb analysed the immunoSEQ multiplex PCR reads with MiXCR anew, one entry per CDR3 protein. The sample carries about 140,000 distinct CDR3 sequences, 85% to 95% recorded once.

Specimen: CD4+ T cells from PBMCs. The J gene is TRBJ1-5, the V gene TRBV20-1; TRBD1 matches 10 bases. The receptor's source is a human donor with Susac syndrome. CDR3 in DNA: TGCAGTGGACAGGGGGCCAATCAGCCCCAGCATTTT. Translation: CSGQGANQPQHF.